This T cell receptor beta chain derives from a study of T cell responses to AZD1222 COVID-19 vaccine. Study-wide results and caveats: White British donors predominated, females outnumbered males, and clonal diversity was possibly underestimated. Only five to seven individuals given AZD1222 were seropositive at baseline. Spike-specific TCR breadth and depth were elevated following two AZD1222 doses.

Comments on this clone: Its antigen remains unidentified.

The germline V gene encodes CDR1 KGHDR and CDR2 SFDVKD. V was cut by 7 bases and J by 0 bases, with 11 bases left in between. This CDR3 contains 14 residues. The repertoire was sequenced with immunoSEQ multiplex PCR; TCRdb's copy has only in-frame clones and lacks some. The table has 140,000 to 150,000 clones, 90% to 95% seen once. The sequencing here drew on peripheral blood, taken after recovery from COVID-19. The rearrangement uses TRBV24-1 and TRBJ2-5, with D possibly being TRBD1 (5 bases). The clonotype was recovered from an adult who had recovered from COVID-19. CDR3 sequence reads: CATSPQGYQETQYF. CDR3 bases: TGTGCCACCAGCCCTCAGGGCTACCAAGAGACCCAGTACTTC.